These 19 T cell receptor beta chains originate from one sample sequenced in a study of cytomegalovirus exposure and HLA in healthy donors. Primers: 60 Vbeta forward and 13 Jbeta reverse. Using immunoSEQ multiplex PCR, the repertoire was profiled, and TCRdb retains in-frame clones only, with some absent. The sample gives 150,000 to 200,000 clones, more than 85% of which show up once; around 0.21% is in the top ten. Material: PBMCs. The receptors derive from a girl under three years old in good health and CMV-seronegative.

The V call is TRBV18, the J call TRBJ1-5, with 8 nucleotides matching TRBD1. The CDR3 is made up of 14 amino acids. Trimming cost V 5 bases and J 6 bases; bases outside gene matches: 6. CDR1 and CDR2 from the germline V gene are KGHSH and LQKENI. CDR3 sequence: CASSVGTGPQPQHF. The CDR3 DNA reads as TGTGCCAGCTCAGTTGGGACAGGCCCTCAGCCCCAGCATTTT. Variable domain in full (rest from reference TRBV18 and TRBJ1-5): NAGVMQNPRHLVRRRGQEARLRCSPMKGHSHVYWYRQLPEEGLKFMVYLQKENIIDESGMPKERFSAEFPKEGPSILRIQQVVRGDSAAYFCASSVGTGPQPQHFGDGTRLSIL.

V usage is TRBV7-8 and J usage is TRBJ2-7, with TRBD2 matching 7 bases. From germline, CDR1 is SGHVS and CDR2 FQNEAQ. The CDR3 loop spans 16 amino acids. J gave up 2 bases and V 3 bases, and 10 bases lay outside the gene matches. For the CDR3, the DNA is TGTGCCAGCAGCTTGGGTACTAGCGTCTTGCCCTACGAGCAGTACTTC. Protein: CASSLGTSVLPYEQYF.

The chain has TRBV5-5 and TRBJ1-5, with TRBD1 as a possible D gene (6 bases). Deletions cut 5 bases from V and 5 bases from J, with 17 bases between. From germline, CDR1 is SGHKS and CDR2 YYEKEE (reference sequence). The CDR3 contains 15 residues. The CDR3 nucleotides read TGTGCCAGCAGGCGTTGGGGGACACCCGATCAGCCCCAGCATTTT. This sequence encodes CASRRWGTPDQPQHF.

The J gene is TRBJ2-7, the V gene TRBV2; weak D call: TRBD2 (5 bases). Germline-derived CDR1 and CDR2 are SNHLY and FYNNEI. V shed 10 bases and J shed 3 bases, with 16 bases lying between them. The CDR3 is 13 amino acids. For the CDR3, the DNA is TGTGCCACCTCGCCGGGAACACGCTACGAGCAGTACTTC. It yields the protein CATSPGTRYEQYF.

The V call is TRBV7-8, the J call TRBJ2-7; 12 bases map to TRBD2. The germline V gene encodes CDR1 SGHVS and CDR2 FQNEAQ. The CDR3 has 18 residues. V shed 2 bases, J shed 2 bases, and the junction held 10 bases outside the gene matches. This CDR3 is CASSLSPSGRARTYEQYF. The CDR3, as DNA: TGTGCCAGCAGCTTAAGCCCTAGCGGGAGGGCGAGAACCTACGAGCAGTACTTC.

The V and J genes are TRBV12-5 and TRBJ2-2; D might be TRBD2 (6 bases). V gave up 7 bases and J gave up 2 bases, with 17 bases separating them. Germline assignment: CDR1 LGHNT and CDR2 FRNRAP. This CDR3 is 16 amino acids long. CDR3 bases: TGTGCTAGTGTCCTCCGGGTTAGCGGAAACACCGGGGAGCTGTTTTTT. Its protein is CASVLRVSGNTGELFF.

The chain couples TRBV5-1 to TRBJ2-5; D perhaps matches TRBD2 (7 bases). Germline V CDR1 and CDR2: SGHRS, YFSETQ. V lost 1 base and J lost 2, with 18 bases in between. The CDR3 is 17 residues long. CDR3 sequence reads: CASSLLGLGGGQETQYF. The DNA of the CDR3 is TGCGCCAGCAGCTTGTTAGGCCTGGGAGGGGGACAAGAGACCCAGTACTTC.

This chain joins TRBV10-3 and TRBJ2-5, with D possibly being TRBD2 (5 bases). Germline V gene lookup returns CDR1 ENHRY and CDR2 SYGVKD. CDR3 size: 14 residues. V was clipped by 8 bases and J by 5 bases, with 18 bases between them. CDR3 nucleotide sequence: TGTGCCATCGGCAACGGACCATCGGGGGAGACCCAGTACTTC. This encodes CAIGNGPSGETQYF.

The CDR3 loop is CASSQPGQGKNSPLHF. In DNA, the CDR3 is TGCGCCAGCAGCCAACCGGGACAGGGGAAGAATTCACCCCTCCACTTT. The chain is built from TRBV4-1 and TRBJ1-6; 10 bases align to TRBD1. CDR3 size: 16 residues. Germline CDR1 is MGHRA and CDR2 is YSYEKL. After removal of 2 bases from V and 7 bases from J, the junction contained 5 bases not matched to a gene.

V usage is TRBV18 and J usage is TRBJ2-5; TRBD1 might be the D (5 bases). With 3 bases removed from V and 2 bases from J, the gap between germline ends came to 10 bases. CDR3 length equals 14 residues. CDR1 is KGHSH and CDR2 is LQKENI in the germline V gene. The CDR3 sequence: CASSPRTPQETQYF. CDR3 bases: TGTGCCAGCTCACCGCGGACACCACAAGAGACCCAGTACTTC.

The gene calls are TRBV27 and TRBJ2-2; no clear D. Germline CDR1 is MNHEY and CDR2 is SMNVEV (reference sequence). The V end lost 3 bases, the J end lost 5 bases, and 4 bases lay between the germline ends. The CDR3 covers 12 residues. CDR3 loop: CASSFLTGELFF. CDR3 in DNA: TGTGCCAGCAGTTTTCTGACCGGGGAGCTGTTTTTT.

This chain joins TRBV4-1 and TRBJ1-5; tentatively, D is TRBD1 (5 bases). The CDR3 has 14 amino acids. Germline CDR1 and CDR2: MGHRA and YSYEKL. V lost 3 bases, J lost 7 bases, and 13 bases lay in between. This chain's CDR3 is CASSQNPDSQPQHF. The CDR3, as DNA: TGCGCCAGCAGCCAGAACCCAGACAGCCAGCCCCAGCATTTT.

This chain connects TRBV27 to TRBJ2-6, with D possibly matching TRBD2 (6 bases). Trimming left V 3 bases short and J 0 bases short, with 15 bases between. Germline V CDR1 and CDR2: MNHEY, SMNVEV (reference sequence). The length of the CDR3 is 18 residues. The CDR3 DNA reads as TGTGCCAGCAGTTTTGGAGGGGTGGTTCCCTCTGGGGCCAACGTCCTGACTTTC. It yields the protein CASSFGGVVPSGANVLTF. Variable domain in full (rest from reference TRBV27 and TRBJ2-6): EAQVTQNPRYLITVTGKKLTVTCSQNMNHEYMSWYRQDPGLGLRQIYYSMNVEVTDKGDVPEGYKVSRKEKRNFPLILESPSPNQTSLYFCASSFGGVVPSGANVLTFGAGSRLTVL.

CDR3 bases: TGTGCCAGCAGCTCCTCTCAGCGGGGGAGTCGCGAGCAGTACTTC. Translating it yields CASSSSQRGSREQYF. The chain employs TRBV7-9 and TRBJ2-7; 8 bases agree with TRBD2. V lost 4 bases, J lost 6 bases, and 11 bases stayed unmatched. CDR1 and CDR2 (germline): SEHNR, FQNEAQ (reference sequence). This CDR3 contains 15 residues.

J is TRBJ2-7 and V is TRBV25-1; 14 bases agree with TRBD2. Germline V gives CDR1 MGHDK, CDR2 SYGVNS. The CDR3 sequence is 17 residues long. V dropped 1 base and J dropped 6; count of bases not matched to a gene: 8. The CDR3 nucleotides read TGTGCCAGCAGTGAATCCAAACCGGGACTAGCGGGGGTCGAGCAGTACTTC. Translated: CASSESKPGLAGVEQYF.

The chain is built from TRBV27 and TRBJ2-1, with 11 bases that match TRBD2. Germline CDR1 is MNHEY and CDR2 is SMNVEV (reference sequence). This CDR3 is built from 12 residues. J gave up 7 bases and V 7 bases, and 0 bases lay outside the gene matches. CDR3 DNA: TGTGCCAGCACTAGCGGGAGGAATGAGCAGTTCTTC. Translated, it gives CASTSGRNEQFF.

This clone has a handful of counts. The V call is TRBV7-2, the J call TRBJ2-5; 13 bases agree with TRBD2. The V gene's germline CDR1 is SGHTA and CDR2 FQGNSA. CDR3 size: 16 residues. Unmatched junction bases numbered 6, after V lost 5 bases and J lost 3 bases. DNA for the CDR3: TGTGCCAGCAGCCCGGGACTAGCGGGACCTAAAGAGACCCAGTACTTC. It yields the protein CASSPGLAGPKETQYF. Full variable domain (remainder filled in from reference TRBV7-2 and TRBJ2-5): GAGVSQSPSNKVTEKGKDVELRCDPISGHTALYWYRQSLGQGLEFLIYFQGNSAPDKSGLPSDRFSAERTGGSVSTLTIQRTQQEDSAVYLCASSPGLAGPKETQYFGPGTRLLVL.

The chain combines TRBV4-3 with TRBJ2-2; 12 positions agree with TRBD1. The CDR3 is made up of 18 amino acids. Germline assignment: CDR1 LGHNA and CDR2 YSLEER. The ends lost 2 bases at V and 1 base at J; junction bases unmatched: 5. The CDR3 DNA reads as TGCGCCAGCAGCCAAATGGGACAGGGGGCCTGGAACACCGGGGAGCTGTTTTTT. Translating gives CASSQMGQGAWNTGELFF.

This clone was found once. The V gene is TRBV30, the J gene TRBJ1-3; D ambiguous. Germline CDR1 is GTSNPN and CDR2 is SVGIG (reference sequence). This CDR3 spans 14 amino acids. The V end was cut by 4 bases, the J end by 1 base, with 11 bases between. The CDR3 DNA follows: TGTGCCTGGAATCTTGGGGAGTCTGGAAACACCATATATTTT. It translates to CAWNLGESGNTIYF.